These T cell receptor beta chains were read from a single sample in a study of shared clonotypes between healthy human individuals. Sequencing was performed with immunoSEQ multiplex PCR; in TCRdb, only in-frame clones are kept and a portion is missing. In the table there are 450,000 to 500,000 clones, 79% of which are singletons. What was sequenced was PBMCs. The origin of the receptors is a woman aged 35 to 49 in good health. Some clones in this sample may be carry-over from other donors' samples. CDR3s include the opening cysteine and the closing phenylalanine or tryptophan. The D gene is left open where the match is weak. Some rows have no size entry. The others give once, few or many, or a class for an expanded clone.

>TRBV11-3|.|TRBJ2-1|TRBD1
CASSTSGTGGGNEQFF
TGTGCCAGCAGCACCTCCGGGACAGGGGGTGGGAATGAGCAGTTCTTC
>TRBV4-3|.|TRBJ2-3|.
CASSQDPVGTDTQYF
TGCGCCAGCAGCCAAGATCCCGTTGGCACAGATACGCAGTATTTT
>TRBV15|.|TRBJ1-5|.
CATSRDRRGVRDQPQHF
TGTGCCACCAGCAGAGATCGTCGAGGGGTCAGGGATCAGCCCCAGCATTTT
>TRBV28|.|TRBJ1-4|.
CASSFRSNEKLFF
TGTGCCAGCAGTTTCAGGTCTAATGAAAAACTGTTTTTT
>TRBV25-1|.|TRBJ2-3|TRBD2
CASSEYRTSGSGTDTQYF
TGTGCCAGCAGTGAATATAGGACTAGCGGGAGTGGCACAGATACGCAGTATTTT
>TRBV28|.|TRBJ2-5|TRBD1
CASRPGTGAETQYF
TGTGCCAGCAGGCCCGGGACAGGGGCAGAGACCCAGTACTTC
>TRBV6-6|many|TRBJ2-1|TRBD2
CASSYTSSGNNEQFF
TGTGCCAGCAGTTACACCTCTAGCGGAAACAATGAGCAGTTCTTC
>TRBV4-3|.|TRBJ2-1|.
CASSQGTGVDNEQFF
TGCGCCAGCAGCCAAGGAACGGGAGTTGACAATGAGCAGTTCTTC
>TRBV19|few|TRBJ2-2|TRBD2
CASSSLLGGRTGELFF
TGTGCCAGTAGTAGCTTGCTGGGAGGGCGCACCGGGGAGCTGTTTTTT
>TRBV30|.|TRBJ1-4|.
CAWSPLKTNEKLFF
TGTGCCTGGAGCCCCTTAAAGACTAATGAAAAACTGTTTTTT
>TRBV5-4|.|TRBJ1-3|.
CASSLASGNGNTIYF
TGTGCCAGCAGCTTGGCTTCGGGGAATGGAAACACCATATATTTT
>TRBV13|.|TRBJ1-1|.
CASSLEKNTEAFF
TGTGCCAGCAGCTTAGAGAAGAACACTGAAGCTTTCTTT